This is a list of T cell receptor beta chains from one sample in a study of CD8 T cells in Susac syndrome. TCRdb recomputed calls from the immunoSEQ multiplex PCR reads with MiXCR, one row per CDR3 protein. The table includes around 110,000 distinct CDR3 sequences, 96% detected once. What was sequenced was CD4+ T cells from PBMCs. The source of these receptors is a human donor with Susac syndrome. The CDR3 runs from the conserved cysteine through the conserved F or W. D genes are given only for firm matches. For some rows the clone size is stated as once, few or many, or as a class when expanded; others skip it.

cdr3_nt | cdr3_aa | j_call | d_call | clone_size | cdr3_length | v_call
TGTGCCAGCAGCCAAAACGGGAGGGCTGCAGAGACCCAGTACTTC | CASSQNGRAAETQYF | TRBJ2-5 | TRBD2 | - | 15 | TRBV28
TGTGCCTGGACCGGGACTTCGAGGGATACGCAGTATTTT | CAWTGTSRDTQYF | TRBJ2-3 | - | once | 13 | TRBV30
TGTGCCAGCAAGGGGACTGAAACGTCCGAGCAGTACTTC | CASKGTETSEQYF | TRBJ2-7 | - | - | 13 | TRBV2
TGTGCCAGCAGTAACCGCGAGGGCGGGAGGGCCTTCTATGAGCAGTTCTTC | CASSNREGGRAFYEQFF | TRBJ2-1 | TRBD2 | - | 17 | TRBV28
TGTGCCAGCAGCGCCAAAGAGCAGTTCTTC | CASSAKEQFF | TRBJ2-1 | - | - | 10 | TRBV11-2
TGTGCCATCAGTGAGTCGGTCCAAGAGACCCAGTACTTC | CAISESVQETQYF | TRBJ2-5 | - | - | 13 | TRBV10-3
TGCAGTGCTAGACTGGAGGAGGGATATAGCAATCAGCCCCAGCATTTT | CSARLEEGYSNQPQHF | TRBJ1-5 | - | - | 16 | TRBV20-1
TGTGCCACCGCCGGAAGGGCTGGGGCCAACGTCCTGACTTTC | CATAGRAGANVLTF | TRBJ2-6 | - | once | 14 | TRBV10-3
TGTGCTAGTGGTTCCCACGGGAACGGGGCCAACGTCCTGACTTTC | CASGSHGNGANVLTF | TRBJ2-6 | - | - | 15 | TRBV12-5
TGTGCCAGTAGTATAGAAGTCGGCTCTGGGGCCAACGTCCTGACTTTC | CASSIEVGSGANVLTF | TRBJ2-6 | - | - | 16 | TRBV19
TGTGCCAGCAGCGCGGGGACTAGCGGAGAAGAGACCCAGTACTTC | CASSAGTSGEETQYF | TRBJ2-5 | TRBD2 | - | 15 | TRBV9
TGCGCCAGCAGCCAAGAGCTGAGCTCCTACAATGAGCAGTTCTTC | CASSQELSSYNEQFF | TRBJ2-1 | - | - | 15 | TRBV4-1
TGTGCCAGCAGCCAAGAACACCGCTTGAGGGGCCATGGCTACACCTTC | CASSQEHRLRGHGYTF | TRBJ1-2 | - | - | 16 | TRBV3-1
TGTGCCAGCAGCTTAGGGGGACGACCATATTTT | CASSLGGRPYF | TRBJ1-3 | - | - | 11 | TRBV7-2
TGTGCCAGCAGCTTAGGGCGGGAAGACTACAATGAGCAGTTCTTC | CASSLGREDYNEQFF | TRBJ2-1 | - | once | 15 | TRBV7-3
TGCGCCAGCAGCCTAGACAGGGGGGAAAAGAGAGGCTACACCTTC | CASSLDRGEKRGYTF | TRBJ1-2 | TRBD1 | - | 15 | TRBV5-1
TGTGCCTGGAGTGTAGGTCTAAGCTCTGGGGCCAACGTCCTGACTTTC | CAWSVGLSSGANVLTF | TRBJ2-6 | - | - | 16 | TRBV30
TGCGCCAGCAGCCCGGCCCCCTGGGACAGGGAAGACAATCAGCCCCAGCATTTT | CASSPAPWDREDNQPQHF | TRBJ1-5 | TRBD1 | - | 18 | TRBV5-1
TGTGCCAGCCCGGGACCTTCGAGCTCCTACGAGCAGTACTTC | CASPGPSSSYEQYF | TRBJ2-7 | - | once | 14 | TRBV28
TGCGCCAGCAGCTTGGGTAGGGTACCGCCAGATACGCAGTATTTT | CASSLGRVPPDTQYF | TRBJ2-3 | - | - | 15 | TRBV5-1
TGCAGCGTTGGGCCGGGTTGGAACACTGAAGCTTTCTTT | CSVGPGWNTEAFF | TRBJ1-1 | - | - | 13 | TRBV29-1
TGCGCCAGCATGCCAAGGGACGTTCCCAATCAGCCCCAGCATTTT | CASMPRDVPNQPQHF | TRBJ1-5 | - | - | 15 | TRBV23-1
TGTGCCAGCAGTCGCCCGCTACAGGGGGCGCTCAGCTATGGCTACACCTTC | CASSRPLQGALSYGYTF | TRBJ1-2 | TRBD1 | - | 17 | TRBV6-1
TGCGCCAGCAGCCAAGAACCGGGAAGAGGGTCGTACGAGCAGTACTTC | CASSQEPGRGSYEQYF | TRBJ2-7 | - | - | 16 | TRBV4-3
TGTGCCTGGACCGGGACAGGAGGCAATCAGCCCCAGCATTTT | CAWTGTGGNQPQHF | TRBJ1-5 | TRBD1 | - | 14 | TRBV30
TGTGCCTGGAGTGCAGGGCTCTTGGTGGATGAGCAGTTCTTC | CAWSAGLLVDEQFF | TRBJ2-1 | - | few | 14 | TRBV30
TGCGCCAGCAGCCAAGAATTAACCTACAATGAGCAGTTCTTC | CASSQELTYNEQFF | TRBJ2-1 | - | - | 14 | TRBV4-3
TGTGCCAGCAGCTTGGCCAGAGGCAGAAACACTGAAGCTTTCTTT | CASSLARGRNTEAFF | TRBJ1-1 | - | - | 15 | TRBV5-4
TGTGCCAGCGGGGACAGGCGAGGACGCGAGCAGTACTTC | CASGDRRGREQYF | TRBJ2-7 | TRBD1 | - | 13 | TRBV6-2/TRBV6-3
TGTGCCAGCAGTTTAGGCTCGACGACAGGGTTAGAGACCCAGTACTTC | CASSLGSTTGLETQYF | TRBJ2-5 | TRBD1 | - | 16 | TRBV12-3/TRBV12-4
TGCAGCGTTTCCCGACAGACATTAGACACAGATACGCAGTATTTT | CSVSRQTLDTDTQYF | TRBJ2-3 | - | - | 15 | TRBV29-1
TGTGCCACCAGTGATCCTCGCACAGTAGGGACAGATACGCAGTATTTT | CATSDPRTVGTDTQYF | TRBJ2-3 | - | - | 16 | TRBV24-1
TGTGCCAGCAGTCCACTAGCGGGAGCGAGCAATGAGCAGTTCTTC | CASSPLAGASNEQFF | TRBJ2-1 | TRBD2 | - | 15 | TRBV12-3/TRBV12-4
TGTGCCAGCAGCTTAGATGGGGGGACGGCCGAGCAGTACTTC | CASSLDGGTAEQYF | TRBJ2-7 | - | once | 14 | TRBV11-3
TGTGCCAGCTCACCACCGGGACGTGGCCCGGCAGATACGCAGTATTTT | CASSPPGRGPADTQYF | TRBJ2-3 | - | - | 16 | TRBV18
TGCAGTGCTAAGGGGGGCTCCTACGAGCAGTACTTC | CSAKGGSYEQYF | TRBJ2-7 | - | - | 12 | TRBV20-1
TGTGCCAGCAGGGAGAGGACAACTAACTATGGCTACACCTTC | CASRERTTNYGYTF | TRBJ1-2 | - | - | 14 | TRBV2
TGTGCCAGCTCATGGACAGTTAATGAAAAACTGTTTTTT | CASSWTVNEKLFF | TRBJ1-4 | - | - | 13 | TRBV18
TGTGCCAGTAGTAGACAGAACACTGAAGCTTTCTTT | CASSRQNTEAFF | TRBJ1-1 | - | - | 12 | TRBV19
TGCGCCAGCAGCTTGGAGGCTGGAGCTGAAGCTTTCTTT | CASSLEAGAEAFF | TRBJ1-1 | - | - | 13 | TRBV5-1